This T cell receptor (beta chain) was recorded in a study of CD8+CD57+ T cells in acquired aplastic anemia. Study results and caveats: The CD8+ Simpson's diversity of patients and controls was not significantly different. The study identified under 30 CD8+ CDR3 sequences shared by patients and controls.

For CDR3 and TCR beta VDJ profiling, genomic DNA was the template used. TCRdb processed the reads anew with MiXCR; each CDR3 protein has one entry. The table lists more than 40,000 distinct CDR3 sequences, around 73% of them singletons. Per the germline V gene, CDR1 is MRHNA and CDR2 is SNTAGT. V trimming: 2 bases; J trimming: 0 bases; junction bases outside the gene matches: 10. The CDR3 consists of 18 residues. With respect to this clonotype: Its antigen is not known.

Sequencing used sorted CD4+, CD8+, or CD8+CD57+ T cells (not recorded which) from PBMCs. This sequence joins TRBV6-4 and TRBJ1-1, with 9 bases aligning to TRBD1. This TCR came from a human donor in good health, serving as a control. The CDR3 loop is CASSDHVGQGGMNTEAFF. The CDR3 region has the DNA TGTGCCAGCAGTGACCATGTGGGACAGGGAGGGATGAACACTGAAGCTTTCTTT.